The text below deals with one T cell receptor beta chain. Its specific antigen is unknown. Base qualities are missing; no much larger clone stands one base away. This sample was included in a study of a mutant IDH1 vaccine in newly diagnosed glioma (dated by TCRdb to about 2021). For the study in its entirety: Eight vaccinations were administered to patients in weeks 1, 3, 5, 7, 11, 15, 19 and 23, corresponding to visits V03 through V10. For exploratory analyses, around 26 treated patients had longitudinal TCRB deep sequencing done wherever samples were available. Of the 25 to 40 treated patients, about 60% were male and about 40% were female, and the mean age was around 40 years. Peripheral blood samples were drawn at six visits, namely V03 (baseline), V05, V07, V10, V12 and V13. Prior to enrollment, standard therapy consisting of radiotherapy alone, temozolomide alone, or radiochemotherapy with temozolomide had been administered to patients, with the combination being received by most patients. Vaccination started 4-6 weeks after radiotherapy alone, or was given together with temozolomide cycles in the groups whose treatment included chemotherapy. The full study reports these points: Availability determined which PBMC samples were chosen for TCRB deep sequencing. Immune responses induced by the vaccine were seen in roughly 95% of patients across multiple MHC alleles. According to the authors, sample limitations meant that analyses of patient blood samples could not be reproduced. Pseudoprogression seemed to be unrelated to changes in the top peripheral T cell clonotypes found by TCRB sequencing.

Library creation used the immunoSEQ multiplex PCR assay. Rearranged TCR beta chain sequences were amplified with the hsTCRB Kit following the manufacturer's protocol. An Illumina MiSeq was used to sequence the TCRB libraries. The authors' pipeline ran thus. Demultiplexing, trimming and gene mapping were performed with the kit vendor's proprietary platform. The source is immuneACCESS, and TCRdb retained only in-frame sequences with V and J called. Part of the clones is not carried over; for the studies checked, unresolved V genes explain less than half of this, and the remainder is unexplained. V and J calls and clone size are copied from that table; D and trimming were computed from the DNA. Within this sample are about 51,000 clones, with just under 80% of them counted one time only. Around 5.2% of the sample belongs to the ten largest clones. The germline V gene specifies SGHRS as CDR1 and YFSETQ as CDR2. Including cysteine and phenylalanine, the CDR3 has 13 amino acids. CDR3 DNA is the only sequence kept; it has 39 bases, read in frame from the first base. V and J are truncated by 0 bases and 4 bases respectively, leaving an intervening sequence of 5 bases.

The intended sense of this specimen's time point label: week 5, during vaccination. Each vaccine dose was 300 ug of a 20-mer mutant IDH1 peptide in Montanide, given subcutaneously with topical imiquimod. Newly diagnosed WHO grade 3 or 4 IDH1-mutant astrocytomas showing loss of nuclear ATRX were present in the donors. The samples were drawn from NOA16, a multicentre, single-arm, open-label phase I trial in Germany that tested a mutant IDH1 peptide vaccine in humans for the first time. Genomic DNA for TCRB sequencing was extracted from EDTA blood using the DNeasy Blood and Tissue Kit. The sequencing used PBMCs, collected from a glioma patient whose treatment included an IDH1 peptide vaccine. This receptor was identified in a middle-aged man with glioma. Recombination joined TRBV5-1 with TRBJ2-1, with the D segment identity uncertain. The CDR3: CASSLAPYNEQFF. The DNA sequence is TGCGCCAGCAGCTTGGCTCCGTACAATGAGCAGTTCTTC.